This T cell receptor beta chain came from a study of cytomegalovirus exposure and HLA in healthy donors. Germline V lookup: CDR1 SGHVS, CDR2 FQNEAQ. V was trimmed by 3 bases and J by 2 bases, leaving 10 bases between them. The CDR3 spans 14 residues. Comment on this clone: Its antigen is not identified.

Study outcomes and limitations: According to a subsequent analysis, TCR clusters from the first cohort were inclined to appear together in the 100 to 150 validation repertoires. According to the study, about 180 TCR beta chains were cytomegalovirus-associated.

Sequencing used immunoSEQ multiplex PCR; TCRdb keeps in-frame clones, though not all of them. The sample records 170,000 or so clones, around 84% being singletons. This receptor was identified in a man aged 18-30 years in good health and CMV-seropositive. Sequenced input: PBMCs. The chain has TRBV7-8 and TRBJ1-1, with no clear D. The CDR3: CASSFTGSNTEAFF. In nucleotides, the CDR3 is TGTGCCAGCAGCTTTACCGGGTCAAACACTGAAGCTTTCTTT.